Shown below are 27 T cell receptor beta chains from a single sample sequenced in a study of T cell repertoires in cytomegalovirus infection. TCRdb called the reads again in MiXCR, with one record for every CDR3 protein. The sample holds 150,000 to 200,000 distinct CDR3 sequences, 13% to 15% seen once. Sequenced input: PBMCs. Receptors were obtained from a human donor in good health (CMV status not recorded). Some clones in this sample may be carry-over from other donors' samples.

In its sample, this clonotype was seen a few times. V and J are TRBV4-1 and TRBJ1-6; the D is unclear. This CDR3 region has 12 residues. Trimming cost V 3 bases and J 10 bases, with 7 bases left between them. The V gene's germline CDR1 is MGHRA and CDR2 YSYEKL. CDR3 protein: CASSQKQSPLHF. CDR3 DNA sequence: TGCGCCAGCAGCCAGAAACAGTCACCCCTCCACTTT.

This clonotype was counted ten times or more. CDR3 sequence: CAVSSGNQETQYF. As DNA, the CDR3 is TGTGCCGTTTCGAGCGGGAACCAAGAGACCCAGTACTTC. This chain links TRBV10-3 with TRBJ2-5; TRBD2 matches at 7 bases. Germline V lookup: CDR1 ENHRY, CDR2 SYGVKD. The J segment lost 0 bases and the V segment lost 11 bases, leaving 6 bases of the junction unmatched. The CDR3 length is 13 residues.

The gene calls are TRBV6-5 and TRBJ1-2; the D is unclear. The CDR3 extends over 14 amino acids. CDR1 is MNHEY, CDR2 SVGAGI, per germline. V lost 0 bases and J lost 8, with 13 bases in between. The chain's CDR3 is CASSYSFAGGGYTF. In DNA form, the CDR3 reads TGTGCCAGCAGTTACTCGTTCGCCGGCGGCGGCTACACCTTC.

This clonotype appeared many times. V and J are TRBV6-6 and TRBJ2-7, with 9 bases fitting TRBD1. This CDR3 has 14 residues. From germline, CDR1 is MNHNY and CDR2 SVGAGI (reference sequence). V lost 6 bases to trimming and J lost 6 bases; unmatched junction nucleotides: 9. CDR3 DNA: TGTGCCAGCAGCCCTACCGGGACAGGGATCGAGCAGTACTTC. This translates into CASSPTGTGIEQYF.

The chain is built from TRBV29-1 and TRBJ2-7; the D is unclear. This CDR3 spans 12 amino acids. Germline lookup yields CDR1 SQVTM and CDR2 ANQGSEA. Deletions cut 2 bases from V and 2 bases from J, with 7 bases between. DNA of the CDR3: TGCAGCGTTGAAACAGAAACCTACGAGCAGTACTTC. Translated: CSVETETYEQYF.

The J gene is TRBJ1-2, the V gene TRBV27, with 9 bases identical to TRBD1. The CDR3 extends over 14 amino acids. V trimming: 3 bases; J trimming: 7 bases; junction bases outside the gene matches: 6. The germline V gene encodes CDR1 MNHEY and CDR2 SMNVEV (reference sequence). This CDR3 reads CASSLTGGRFGYTF. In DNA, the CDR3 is TGTGCCAGCAGTTTGACAGGGGGAAGATTTGGCTACACCTTC.

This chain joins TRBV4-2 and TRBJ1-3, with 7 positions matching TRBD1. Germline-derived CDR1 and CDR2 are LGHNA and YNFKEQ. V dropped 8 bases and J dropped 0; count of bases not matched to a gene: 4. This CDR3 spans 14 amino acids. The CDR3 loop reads CASSGQNSGNTIYF. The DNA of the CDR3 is TGTGCCAGCTCGGGACAGAACTCTGGAAACACCATATATTTT.

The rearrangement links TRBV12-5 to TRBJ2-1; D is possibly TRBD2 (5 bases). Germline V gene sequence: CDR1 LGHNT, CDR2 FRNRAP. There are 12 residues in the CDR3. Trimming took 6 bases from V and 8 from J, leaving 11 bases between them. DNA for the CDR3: TGTGCTAGTGGCCCGGGGTACGATGAGCAGTTCTTC. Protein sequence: CASGPGYDEQFF.

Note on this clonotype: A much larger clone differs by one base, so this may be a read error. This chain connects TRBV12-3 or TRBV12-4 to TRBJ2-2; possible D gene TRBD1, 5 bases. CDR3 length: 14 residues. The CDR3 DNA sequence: TGTGCCAGCAGGTCGACAGAGAACACCTGGGAGCTGTTTTTT. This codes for CASRSTENTWELFF.

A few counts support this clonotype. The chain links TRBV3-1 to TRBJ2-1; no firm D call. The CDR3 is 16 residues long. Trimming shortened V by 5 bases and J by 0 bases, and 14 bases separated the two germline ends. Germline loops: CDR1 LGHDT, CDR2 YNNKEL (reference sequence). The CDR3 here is CASSTSADLSYNEQFF. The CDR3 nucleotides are TGTGCCAGCAGCACGAGCGCAGATCTCTCCTACAATGAGCAGTTCTTC.

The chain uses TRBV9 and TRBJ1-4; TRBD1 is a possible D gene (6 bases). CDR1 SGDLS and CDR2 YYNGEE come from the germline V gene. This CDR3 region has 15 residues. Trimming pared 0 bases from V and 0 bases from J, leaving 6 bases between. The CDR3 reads CASSVEGATNEKLFF. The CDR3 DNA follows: TGTGCCAGCAGCGTAGAGGGGGCAACTAATGAAAAACTGTTTTTT.

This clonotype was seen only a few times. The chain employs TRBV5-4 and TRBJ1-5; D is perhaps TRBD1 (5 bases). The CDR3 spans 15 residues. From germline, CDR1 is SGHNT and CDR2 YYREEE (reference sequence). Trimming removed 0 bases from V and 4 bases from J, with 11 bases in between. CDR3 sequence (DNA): TGTGCCAGCAGCTTGGGGGGCTTACGGAATCAGCCCCAGCATTTT. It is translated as CASSLGGLRNQPQHF.

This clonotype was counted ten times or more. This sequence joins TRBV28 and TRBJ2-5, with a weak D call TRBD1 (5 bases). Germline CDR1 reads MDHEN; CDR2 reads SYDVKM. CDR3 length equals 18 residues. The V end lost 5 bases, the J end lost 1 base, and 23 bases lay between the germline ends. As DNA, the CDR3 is TGTGCCAGCAGTCCGTTCAGTCAAACCCTAAGGGGCCAAGAGACCCAGTACTTC. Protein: CASSPFSQTLRGQETQYF.

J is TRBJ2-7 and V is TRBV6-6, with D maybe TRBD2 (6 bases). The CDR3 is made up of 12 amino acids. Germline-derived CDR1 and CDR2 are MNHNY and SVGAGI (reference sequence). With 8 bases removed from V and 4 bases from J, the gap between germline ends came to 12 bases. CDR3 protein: CASGTSNYEQYF. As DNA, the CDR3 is TGTGCCAGCGGGACTTCCAATTACGAGCAGTACTTC.

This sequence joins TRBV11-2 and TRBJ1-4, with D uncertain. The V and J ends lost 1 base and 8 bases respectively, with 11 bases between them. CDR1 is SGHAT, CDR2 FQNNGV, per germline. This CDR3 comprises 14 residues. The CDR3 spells CASSLGRRLEKLFF. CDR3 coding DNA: TGTGCCAGCAGCTTAGGCAGGCGCCTAGAAAAACTGTTTTTT. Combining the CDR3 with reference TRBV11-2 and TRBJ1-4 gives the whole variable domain EAGVAQSPRYKIIEKRQSVAFWCNPISGHATLYWYQQILGQGPKLLIQFQNNGVVDDSQLPKDRFSAERLKGVDSTLKIQPAKLEDSAVYLCASSLGRRLEKLFFGSGTQLSVL.

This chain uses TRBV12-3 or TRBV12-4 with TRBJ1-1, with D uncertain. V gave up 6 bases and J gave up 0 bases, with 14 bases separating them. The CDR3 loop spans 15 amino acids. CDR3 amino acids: CASSRYRTVNTEAFF. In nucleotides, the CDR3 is TGTGCCAGCAGCCGCTATCGGACGGTGAACACTGAAGCTTTCTTT.

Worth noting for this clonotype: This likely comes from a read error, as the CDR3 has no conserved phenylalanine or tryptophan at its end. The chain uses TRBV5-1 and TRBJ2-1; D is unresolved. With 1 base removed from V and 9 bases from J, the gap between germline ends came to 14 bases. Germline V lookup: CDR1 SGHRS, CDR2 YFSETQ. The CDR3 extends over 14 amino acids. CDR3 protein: CASSLIRPTSEQFL. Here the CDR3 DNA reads TGCGCCAGCAGCTTGATTAGGCCTACGAGTGAGCAGTTCTTA.

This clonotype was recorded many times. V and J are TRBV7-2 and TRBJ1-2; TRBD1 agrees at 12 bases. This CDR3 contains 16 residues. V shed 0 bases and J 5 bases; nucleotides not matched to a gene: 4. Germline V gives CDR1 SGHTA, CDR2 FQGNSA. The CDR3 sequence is CASSLAPGQGAYGYTF. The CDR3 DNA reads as TGTGCCAGCAGCTTAGCTCCGGGACAGGGGGCGTATGGCTACACCTTC.

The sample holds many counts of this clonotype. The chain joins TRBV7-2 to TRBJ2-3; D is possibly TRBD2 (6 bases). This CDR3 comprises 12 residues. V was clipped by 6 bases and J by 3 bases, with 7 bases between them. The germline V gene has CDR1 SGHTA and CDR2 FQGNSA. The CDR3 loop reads CASRGLTDTQYF. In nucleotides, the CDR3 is TGTGCCAGCAGGGGACTGACAGATACGCAGTATTTT.

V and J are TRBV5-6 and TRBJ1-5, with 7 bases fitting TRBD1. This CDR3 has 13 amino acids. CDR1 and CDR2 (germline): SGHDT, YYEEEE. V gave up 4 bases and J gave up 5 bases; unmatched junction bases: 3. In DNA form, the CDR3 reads TGTGCCAGCAGCGAAGACAGGGATCAGCCCCAGCATTTT. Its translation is CASSEDRDQPQHF.

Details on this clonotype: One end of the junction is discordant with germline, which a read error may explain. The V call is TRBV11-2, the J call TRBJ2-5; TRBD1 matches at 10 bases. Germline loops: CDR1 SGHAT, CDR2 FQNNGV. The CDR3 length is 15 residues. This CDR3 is CASSRGQGRRETQDF. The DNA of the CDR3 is TGTGCCAGCAGCAGGGGACAGGGGAGACGAGAGACCCAGGACTTC.

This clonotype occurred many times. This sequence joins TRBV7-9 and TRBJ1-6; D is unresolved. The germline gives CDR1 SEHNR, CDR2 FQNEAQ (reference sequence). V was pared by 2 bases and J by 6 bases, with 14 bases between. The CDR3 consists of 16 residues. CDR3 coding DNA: TGTGCCAGCAGCTTATCGGGCAGTCTTAGTAATTCACCCCTCCACTTT. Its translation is CASSLSGSLSNSPLHF.

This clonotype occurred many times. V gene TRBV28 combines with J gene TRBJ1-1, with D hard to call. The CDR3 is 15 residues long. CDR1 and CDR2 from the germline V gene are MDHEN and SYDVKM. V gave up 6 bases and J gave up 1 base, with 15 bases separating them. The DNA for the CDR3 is TGTGCCAGCAGCTCCCCGGGATACGGGAACACTGAAGCTTTCTTT. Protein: CASSSPGYGNTEAFF.

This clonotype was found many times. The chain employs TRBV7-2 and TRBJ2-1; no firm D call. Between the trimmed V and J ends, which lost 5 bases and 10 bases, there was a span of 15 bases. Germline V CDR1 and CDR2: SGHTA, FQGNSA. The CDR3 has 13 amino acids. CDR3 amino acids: CASSLTLQREQFF. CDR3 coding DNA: TGTGCCAGCAGCCTAACCCTCCAAAGGGAGCAGTTCTTC.

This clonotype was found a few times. The CDR3 loop is CASKGVAKNIQYF. CDR3 nucleotide sequence: TGTGCCAGTAAAGGAGTTGCCAAAAACATTCAGTACTTC. The J gene is TRBJ2-4, the V gene TRBV19, with D hard to call. Trimming pared 7 bases from V and 1 base from J, leaving 8 bases between. The CDR3 length is 13 residues. Per the germline V gene, CDR1 is LNHDA and CDR2 is SQIVND (reference sequence).

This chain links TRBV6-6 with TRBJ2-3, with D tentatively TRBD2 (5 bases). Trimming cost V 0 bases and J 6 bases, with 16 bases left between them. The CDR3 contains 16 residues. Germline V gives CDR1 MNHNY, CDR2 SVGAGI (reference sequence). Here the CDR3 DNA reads TGTGCCAGCAGTTACTCGAGGGCGGCCCTTGGGGATACGCAGTATTTT. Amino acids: CASSYSRAALGDTQYF.

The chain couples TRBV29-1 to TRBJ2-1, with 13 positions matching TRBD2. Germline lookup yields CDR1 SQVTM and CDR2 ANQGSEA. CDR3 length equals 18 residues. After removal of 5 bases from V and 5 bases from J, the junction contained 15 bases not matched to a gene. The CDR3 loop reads CSVLWTSGSFSFDNEQFF. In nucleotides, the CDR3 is TGCAGCGTTCTCTGGACTAGCGGGAGTTTTAGTTTTGACAATGAGCAGTTCTTC.